The 18 T cell receptor beta chains presented below share a single source sample, sequenced in a study of blood T cells in healthy people across ages. The use of a sample-barcoded 5' primer and a J-beta primer mix characterized a second PCR of roughly 7 to 11 cycles. In TCRdb, the 5' RACE reads were re-called with MiXCR into one record per CDR3 protein. Of about 1.6 million distinct CDR3 sequences listed, around 36% are singletons. Sequencing input: blood. These receptors were taken from a young woman in good health.

This clonotype was picked up a small number of times. The junction departs from germline at one end; a sequencing error may be responsible. The chain joins TRBV5-8 to TRBJ1-6; D is perhaps TRBD1 (6 bases). Germline assignment: CDR1 SGHTS and CDR2 YDEGEE. The CDR3 covers 16 residues. In DNA, the CDR3 is TGCGCCAGCAGCTTCTACAGGGAAGTTTATAATTCACCCCTCCACTTT. Its protein is CASSFYREVYNSPLHF.

Ten or more counts support this clonotype. V and J are TRBV27 and TRBJ2-7; tentative D call: TRBD1 (5 bases). V lost 3 bases, J lost 1 base, and 10 bases lay in between. CDR3 length equals 14 residues. The germline gives CDR1 MNHEY, CDR2 SMNVEV (reference sequence). The CDR3 reads CASSLTVGSYEQYF. CDR3 nucleotides: TGTGCCAGCAGTTTGACAGTAGGGTCCTACGAGCAGTACTTC.

The V call is TRBV24-1, the J call TRBJ2-1, with 8 bases that match TRBD2. Germline V gives CDR1 KGHDR, CDR2 SFDVKD. The CDR3 length is 13 residues. V gave up 11 bases and J gave up 7 bases; unmatched junction bases: 9. CDR3 in amino acids: CAKPGGGGNEQFF. The CDR3 DNA is TGTGCCAAACCCGGGGGCGGGGGGAATGAGCAGTTCTTC.

Note on this clonotype: At one end, the junction sequence differs from germline, possibly due to a read error. The V call is TRBV24-1, the J call TRBJ2-1, with D possibly TRBD1 on 5 matching bases. The CDR3 spans 19 residues. Germline assignment: CDR1 KGHDR and CDR2 SFDVKD. The DNA for the CDR3 is TGTGCCACCAGTGTGGGGCCCAGCCAGGTAGCAGTATCCTACAATGAACAGTTCTTC. Its translation is CATSVGPSQVAVSYNEQFF.

The V and J genes are TRBV7-7 and TRBJ2-1, with TRBD2 matching over 10 bases. Germline values: CDR1 SSHAT, CDR2 FNYEAQ (reference sequence). This CDR3 has 17 amino acids. The V segment lost 5 bases and the J segment 8 bases; nucleotides outside the gene matches: 15. The CDR3 protein is CASSVAAAGGPGDEQFF. DNA of the CDR3: TGTGCCAGCAGCGTGGCGGCAGCGGGGGGGCCGGGCGATGAGCAGTTCTTC.

The chain couples TRBV20-1 to TRBJ1-1; a possible D gene is TRBD1 (5 bases). Trimming shortened V by 5 bases and J by 1 base, and 14 bases separated the two germline ends. CDR1 and CDR2 (germline): DFQATT, SNEGSKA (reference sequence). The CDR3 spans 14 residues. CDR3 coding DNA: TGCAGTGCTCTGAGGGGCAATCAGAACACTGAAGCTTTCTTT. Translating it yields CSALRGNQNTEAFF.

The chain is built from TRBV7-9 and TRBJ2-7; possible D gene TRBD2, 5 bases. Trimming pared 7 bases from V and 0 bases from J, leaving 16 bases between. The CDR3 is made up of 15 amino acids. Germline assignment: CDR1 SEHNR and CDR2 FQNEAQ (reference sequence). The CDR3 nucleotides read TGTGCCAGCAACCCCGGACTGAGGAGCTCCTACGAGCAGTACTTC. It translates to CASNPGLRSSYEQYF.

With respect to this clonotype: A much larger clonotype is one base distant, so this may be a read error. The chain employs TRBV7-2 and TRBJ2-5; no firm D call. CDR3 length: 14 residues. The V and J ends lost 0 bases and 9 bases respectively, with 14 bases between them. Germline V lookup: CDR1 SGHTA, CDR2 FQGNSA. The CDR3 DNA is TGTGCCAGCAGCTTAGCGAAAACTGGCGAGGCCCAGTACTTC. This codes for CASSLAKTGEAQYF.

V usage is TRBV7-8 and J usage is TRBJ2-7, with D possibly TRBD2 on 5 matching bases. TRBJ2-5 explains the end of the DNA better; the J call may be wrong. CDR1 and CDR2 (germline): SGHVS, FQNEAQ. This CDR3 is 15 amino acids long. The CDR3 here is CASSLEPGLRETQYF. CDR3 DNA sequence: TGTGCCAGCAGCTTAGAGCCGGGATTGAGGGAGACCCAGTACTTC.

V is TRBV29-1 and J is TRBJ1-1, with no clear D. This CDR3 is 12 amino acids long. V lost 5 bases and J 4 bases, leaving 11 bases between the germline ends. Germline CDR1 and CDR2: SQVTM and ANQGSEA. The CDR3 bases are TGCAGCGTTTCGGGGTGGGTCACTGAAGCTTTCTTT. Translated: CSVSGWVTEAFF.

The chain carries TRBV28 and TRBJ2-7; 7 bases map to TRBD2. The CDR3 consists of 13 residues. V was pared by 3 bases and J by 3 bases, with 2 bases of the junction left unmatched. Germline values: CDR1 MDHEN, CDR2 SYDVKM. The CDR3: CASSFAGDYEQYF. CDR3 coding DNA: TGTGCCAGCAGTTTCGCGGGGGACTACGAGCAGTACTTC.

The CDR3: CASSQNLPGNSYEQYF. The DNA of the CDR3 is TGCGCCAGCAGCCAAAACTTACCGGGGAACTCCTACGAGCAGTACTTC. V usage is TRBV4-1 and J usage is TRBJ2-7; D may be TRBD2 (5 bases). Trimming stripped 2 bases from V and 0 bases from J, with 14 bases between. This CDR3 is built from 16 residues. Germline V gene sequence: CDR1 MGHRA, CDR2 YSYEKL.

This clonotype was recorded once. V and J are TRBV10-3 and TRBJ1-2; tentatively, D is TRBD1 (6 bases). Germline assignment: CDR1 ENHRY and CDR2 SYGVKD. V shed 10 bases and J shed 5 bases, with 14 bases lying between them. The CDR3 has 12 residues. The CDR3 protein is CATQGMGYGYTF. The CDR3 DNA reads as TGTGCCACTCAGGGGATGGGGTATGGCTACACCTTC.

The gene calls are TRBV29-1 and TRBJ2-7; 11 bases are shared with TRBD2. From germline, CDR1 is SQVTM and CDR2 ANQGSEA. The trim removed 2 bases at V and 2 bases at J, leaving 14 bases unmatched. The CDR3 loop spans 18 amino acids. CDR3 nucleotide sequence: TGCAGCGTTGAAATAGGCCTAGCGGGAGGAGGGTCCACCTACGAGCAGTACTTC. Amino acids: CSVEIGLAGGGSTYEQYF.

This clonotype appeared a few times. V gene TRBV6-6 combines with J gene TRBJ2-1; D call uncertain. The CDR3 totals 13 residues. Germline V CDR1 and CDR2: MNHNY, SVGAGI (reference sequence). Trimming took off 6 bases at V and 6 bases at J, with 12 bases between the two ends. The CDR3 DNA follows: TGTGCCAGCAGCCAGGCAGGAGTCAATGAGCAGTTCTTC. Its protein is CASSQAGVNEQFF.

Note on this clonotype: The junction departs from germline at one end; a sequencing error may be responsible. The chain carries TRBV25-1 and TRBJ1-1; maybe TRBD1 (5 bases). This CDR3 has 12 residues. Per the germline V gene, CDR1 is MGHDK and CDR2 is SYGVNS. The CDR3 DNA sequence: TGTGCCGGCAGTGATGGGGGAACTGAAGCTTTCTTT. This codes for CAGSDGGTEAFF.

This clonotype was seen a single time. The CDR3 sequence is CASSLGRVAFF. The CDR3 DNA is TGTGCCAGCAGTTTGGGGCGTGTAGCTTTCTTT. V and J are TRBV27 and TRBJ1-1, with D perhaps matching TRBD1 (5 bases). Trimming cost V 3 bases and J 10 bases, with 9 bases left between them. CDR3 length: 11 residues. The germline V gene encodes CDR1 MNHEY and CDR2 SMNVEV (reference sequence).

This clonotype has more than one count but fewer than ten. The V and J genes are TRBV18 and TRBJ1-1; D is unresolved. Trimming took off 0 bases at V and 9 bases at J, with 14 bases between the two ends. This CDR3 has 14 amino acids. Germline CDR1 reads KGHSH; CDR2 reads LQKENI. This CDR3 reads CASSPPTGEKKAFF. The CDR3, as DNA: TGTGCCAGCTCACCACCGACTGGAGAGAAAAAAGCTTTCTTT.